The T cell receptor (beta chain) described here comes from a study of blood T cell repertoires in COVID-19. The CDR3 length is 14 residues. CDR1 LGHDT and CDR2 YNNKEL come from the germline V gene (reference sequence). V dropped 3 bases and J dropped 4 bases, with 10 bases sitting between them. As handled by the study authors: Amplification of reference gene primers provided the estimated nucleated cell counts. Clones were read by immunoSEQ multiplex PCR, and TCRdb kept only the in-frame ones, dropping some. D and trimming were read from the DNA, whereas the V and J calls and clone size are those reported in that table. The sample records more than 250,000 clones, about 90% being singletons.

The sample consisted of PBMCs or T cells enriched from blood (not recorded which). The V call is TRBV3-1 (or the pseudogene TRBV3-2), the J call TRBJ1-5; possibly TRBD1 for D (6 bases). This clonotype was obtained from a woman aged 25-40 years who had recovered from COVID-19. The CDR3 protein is CASSQVQGNQPQHF. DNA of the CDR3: TGTGCCAGCAGCCAGGTGCAGGGGAATCAGCCCCAGCATTTT.